The next 28 T cell receptor beta chains were all read from a single sample in a study of shared clonotypes between healthy human individuals. TCRdb keeps only in-frame clones here, not all; method: immunoSEQ multiplex PCR. The sample yields some 2 million clones, over 85% seen once. Naive CD8 cells were CD45RO-negative, positively selected for CCR7, excluding terminally differentiated effector memory CD45RA+ cells. Material: naive CD8+ T cells sorted from blood. The source is a man aged 18 to 30 in good health.

The CDR3 DNA reads TGTGCCAGCAGTGGGGCGGGTCACTCCTACAATGAGCAGTTCTTC. Translated: CASSGAGHSYNEQFF. The chain combines TRBV2 with TRBJ2-1; a weak D match, TRBD2 (5 bases). V was trimmed by 4 bases and J by 0 bases, leaving 10 bases between them. CDR3 length: 15 residues. Germline assignment: CDR1 SNHLY and CDR2 FYNNEI. Together with reference TRBV2 and TRBJ2-1, the CDR3 gives the full variable domain: EPEVTQTPSHQVTQMGQEVILRCVPISNHLYFYWYRQILGQKVEFLVSFYNNEISEKSEIFDDQFSVERPDGSNFTLKIRSTKLEDSAMYFCASSGAGHSYNEQFFGPGTRLTVL.

This chain joins TRBV4-1 and TRBJ2-1, with 9 bases aligning to TRBD2. The V segment lost 0 bases and the J segment 8 bases; nucleotides outside the gene matches: 14. Germline V gives CDR1 MGHRA, CDR2 YSYEKL. The CDR3 extends over 18 amino acids. Here the CDR3 DNA reads TGCGCCAGCAGCCAAGATTCTGGCGGGGGGGCCACGGTATATGAGCAGTTCTTC. Encoded protein: CASSQDSGGGATVYEQFF.

V usage is TRBV7-8 and J usage is TRBJ2-7; 12 positions agree with TRBD2. The CDR3 is 15 amino acids. The V segment lost 2 bases and the J segment 3 bases; nucleotides outside the gene matches: 2. CDR1 is SGHVS, CDR2 FQNEAQ, per germline. The CDR3 loop is CASSLLAGGHYEQYF. The DNA for the CDR3 is TGTGCCAGCAGCTTACTAGCGGGAGGGCACTACGAGCAGTACTTC.

This clone was found a few times. The gene calls are TRBV19 and TRBJ2-7; 8 nucleotides line up with TRBD1. The CDR3 runs to 13 residues. The V segment lost 10 bases and the J segment 2 bases; nucleotides outside the gene matches: 7. The germline CDR1 and CDR2 sequences are LNHDA and SQIVND (reference sequence). The CDR3, as DNA: TGTGCCACCGAGGACAGGGAAACCTACGAGCAGTACTTC. Protein sequence: CATEDRETYEQYF.

The chain recombines TRBV4-3 with TRBJ2-1, with unresolved D. The germline V gene encodes CDR1 LGHNA and CDR2 YSLEER. CDR3 length: 14 amino acids. V was trimmed by 0 bases and J by 10 bases, leaving 13 bases between them. In nucleotides, the CDR3 is TGCGCCAGCAGCCAAGATCCACTTGCCCTAGAGCAGTTCTTC. Its protein product is CASSQDPLALEQFF.

Remarks on this clone: Other nucleotide sequences in the sample specify the same CDR3. The chain carries TRBV5-6 and TRBJ2-5; TRBD2 matches at 7 bases. The CDR3 consists of 13 residues. V was clipped by 2 bases and J by 7 bases; unmatched bases: 5. The germline gives CDR1 SGHDT, CDR2 YYEEEE. The CDR3 sequence: CASSFGTGGTQYF. CDR3 sequence (DNA): TGTGCCAGCAGCTTCGGGACGGGAGGGACCCAGTACTTC.

The chain has TRBV5-1 and TRBJ2-1, with 7 nucleotides matching TRBD1. Per germline, CDR1 SGHRS and CDR2 YFSETQ. Trimming took 4 bases from V and 2 from J; bases not matched to a gene: 9. There are 16 residues in the CDR3. DNA for the CDR3: TGCGCCAGCAGCCCTGACAGGGTTTATACCTACAATGAGCAGTTCTTC. Protein product: CASSPDRVYTYNEQFF.

This chain links TRBV5-1 with TRBJ2-5, with 7 bases fitting TRBD2. This CDR3 is 17 amino acids long. CDR1 and CDR2 from the germline V gene are SGHRS and YFSETQ. Trimming removed 4 bases from V and 2 bases from J; junction bases left unmatched: 14. CDR3: CASSLNPLGGGQETQYF. CDR3 in DNA: TGCGCCAGCAGCCTAAACCCCTTAGGCGGGGGACAAGAGACCCAGTACTTC.

This clone was observed a single time. The sample holds other DNA sequences that translate to the same CDR3. The rearrangement joins TRBV9 to TRBJ2-7; D possibly corresponds to TRBD1 (7 bases). V lost 3 bases, J lost 4 bases, and 11 bases lay in between. The V gene's germline CDR1 is SGDLS and CDR2 YYNGEE. The CDR3 is 13 residues long. The chain's CDR3 is CASSAAGGYEQYF. In DNA, the CDR3 is TGTGCCAGCAGCGCAGCAGGGGGGTACGAGCAGTACTTC. The variable domain in full, with the rest retrieved from reference TRBV9 and TRBJ2-7, is DSGVTQTPKHLITATGQRVTLRCSPRSGDLSVYWYQQSLDQGLQFLIQYYNGEERAKGNILERFSAQQFPDLHSELNLSSLELGDSALYFCASSAAGGYEQYFGPGTRLTVT.

The genes are TRBV27 and TRBJ1-5, with D tentatively TRBD1 (6 bases). CDR3 size: 14 residues. Germline lookup yields CDR1 MNHEY and CDR2 SMNVEV (reference sequence). Trimming cost V 10 bases and J 0 bases, with 13 bases left between them. The CDR3 loop reads CATGTLYSNQPQHF. CDR3 nucleotides: TGTGCCACCGGGACACTTTATAGCAATCAGCCCCAGCATTTT.

The chain combines TRBV28 with TRBJ2-7; a possible D gene is TRBD1 (7 bases). CDR3 size: 14 residues. Germline CDR1 is MDHEN and CDR2 is SYDVKM. V was pared by 5 bases and J by 0 bases, with 11 bases between. The CDR3 sequence: CASSTGDSSYEQYF. Written as DNA, the CDR3 is TGTGCCAGCAGTACAGGGGACTCCTCCTACGAGCAGTACTTC.

The rearrangement uses TRBV5-1 and TRBJ1-1; 8 bases are a match to TRBD1. In germline, CDR1 is SGHRS, CDR2 YFSETQ. This CDR3 has 17 residues. Germline trimming cut 0 bases from V and 2 bases from J; bases unmatched to any gene: 9. The CDR3 here is CASSLGDRYEENTEAFF. In nucleotides, the CDR3 is TGCGCCAGCAGCTTGGGGGACAGGTACGAAGAAAACACTGAAGCTTTCTTT. Full variable domain (missing parts from reference TRBV5-1 and TRBJ1-1): KAGVTQTPRYLIKTRGQQVTLSCSPISGHRSVSWYQQTPGQGLQFLFEYFSETQRNKGNFPGRFSGRQFSNSRSEMNVSTLELGDSALYLCASSLGDRYEENTEAFFGQGTRLTVV.

This rearrangement joins TRBV6-1 to TRBJ1-1; 7 nucleotides align to TRBD1. Trimming took 2 bases from V and 6 from J; bases not matched to a gene: 6. Germline V gene data show CDR1 as MNHNS and CDR2 as SASEGT. The CDR3 spans 14 residues. The CDR3 protein is CASSEPGGDAEAFF. In nucleotides, the CDR3 is TGTGCCAGCAGTGAACCAGGGGGGGACGCTGAAGCTTTCTTT.

This rearrangement joins TRBV30 to TRBJ2-1; maybe TRBD1 (6 bases). The CDR3 runs 14 residues. V dropped 2 bases and J dropped 5 bases, with 13 bases sitting between them. CDR1 and CDR2 (germline): GTSNPN, SVGIG (reference sequence). Written as DNA, the CDR3 is TGTGCCTGGAGTAAGGACAGCTCAGACAATGAGCAGTTCTTC. Its translation: CAWSKDSSDNEQFF.

The rearrangement joins TRBV28 to TRBJ2-5, with 10 bases matching TRBD1. Germline CDR1 is MDHEN and CDR2 is SYDVKM. J lost 5 bases, V lost 2 bases, and 11 bases had no gene match. CDR3 length: 17 residues. The DNA for the CDR3 is TGTGCCAGCAGTTTAAGACCTAGACAGGGGGCGCCGGAGACCCAGTACTTC. It specifies CASSLRPRQGAPETQYF.

This chain uses TRBV10-3 with TRBJ1-1, with D unclear. V gave up 3 bases and J gave up 0 bases, with 8 bases separating them. This CDR3 has 14 residues. The germline gives CDR1 ENHRY, CDR2 SYGVKD. The CDR3 DNA reads as TGTGCCATCAGTGAAGAGCAGTTGAACACTGAAGCTTTCTTT. Protein product: CAISEEQLNTEAFF.

This rearrangement joins TRBV28 to TRBJ2-2, with D perhaps TRBD2 (5 bases). Germline V gene data show CDR1 as MDHEN and CDR2 as SYDVKM. CDR3 length: 15 residues. V lost 6 bases to trimming and J lost 2 bases, with 13 bases between them. The CDR3 is CASRLDAGNTGELFF. The CDR3 nucleotides read TGTGCCAGCAGGTTAGACGCGGGTAACACCGGGGAGCTGTTTTTT. The entire variable domain, with the rest obtained from reference TRBV28 and TRBJ2-2, is as follows: DVKVTQSSRYLVKRTGEKVFLECVQDMDHENMFWYRQDPGLGLRLIYFSYDVKMKEKGDIPEGYSVSREKKERFSLILESASTNQTSMYLCASRLDAGNTGELFFGEGSRLTVL.

Details on this clone: An end of the junction differs from the germline gene, which may be a read error. The chain carries TRBV7-7 and TRBJ2-5; 8 positions agree with TRBD2. Germline assignment: CDR1 SSHAT and CDR2 FNYEAQ (reference sequence). There are 15 residues in the CDR3. CDR3 loop: CASSPLLADQETQYF. CDR3 nucleotides: TGTGCTAGCAGCCCGTTACTAGCGGATCAAGAGACCCAGTACTTC.

The J gene is TRBJ2-1, the V gene TRBV19; 7 nucleotides agree with TRBD2. Germline V gene sequence: CDR1 LNHDA, CDR2 SQIVND (reference sequence). The CDR3 runs to 15 residues. V trimming: 6 bases; J trimming: 4 bases; junction bases outside the gene matches: 9. In DNA form, the CDR3 reads TGTGCCAGTAGGAACGGCGGGAGTGGGTACAATGAGCAGTTCTTC. Translation gives CASRNGGSGYNEQFF.

The chain couples TRBV5-6 to TRBJ1-1; perhaps TRBD1 as D (6 bases). Germline loops: CDR1 SGHDT, CDR2 YYEEEE. The CDR3 length is 15 residues. Trimming removed 1 base at V and 4 bases at J, with 14 bases between. The CDR3 reads CASSLRGLGGTEAFF. The CDR3 DNA follows: TGTGCCAGCAGCTTGCGGGGCCTAGGGGGCACTGAAGCTTTCTTT.

V usage is TRBV30 and J usage is TRBJ2-5; 11 bases fit TRBD1. The DNA end lines up better with TRBJ2-7; the J call may be wrong. The CDR3 sequence is 14 residues long. CDR1 is GTSNPN and CDR2 is SVGIG in the germline V gene (reference sequence). The CDR3 reads CAGDTGTGGYEQYF. The CDR3 DNA reads as TGTGCCGGAGACACCGGGACAGGGGGCTACGAGCAGTACTTC.

The gene calls are TRBV29-1 and TRBJ2-3, with TRBD2 matching over 8 bases. J lost 2 bases, V lost 0 bases, and 7 bases had no gene match. Germline V gene sequence: CDR1 SQVTM, CDR2 ANQGSEA. CDR3 size: 16 residues. The CDR3 DNA sequence: TGCAGCGTTGAAGAGCGGACGGGGGGGTTCACAGATACGCAGTATTTT. Protein product: CSVEERTGGFTDTQYF.

The chain has TRBV5-6 and TRBJ2-2; weak D call: TRBD2 (5 bases). The germline V and J ends were trimmed by 3 bases and 3 bases, with 6 bases remaining between them. The germline V gene has CDR1 SGHDT and CDR2 YYEEEE. This CDR3 contains 13 residues. The CDR3 DNA reads as TGTGCCAGCAGCTCCGGGGACACCGGGGAGCTGTTTTTT. The encoded protein is CASSSGDTGELFF. Using reference TRBV5-6 and TRBJ2-2 for the parts outside the CDR3, the full variable domain is DAGVTQSPTHLIKTRGQQVTLRCSPKSGHDTVSWYQQALGQGPQFIFQYYEEEERQRGNFPDRFSGHQFPNYSSELNVNALLLGDSALYLCASSSGDTGELFFGEGSRLTVL.

The genes are TRBV5-8 and TRBJ2-7; 10 positions match TRBD2. With 2 bases clipped from V and 2 bases from J, the junction kept 1 base outside the gene matches. Germline loops: CDR1 SGHTS, CDR2 YDEGEE. CDR3 length: 14 residues. The CDR3 reads CASSLAGGTYEQYF. Here the CDR3 DNA reads TGTGCCAGCAGCTTAGCGGGAGGGACCTACGAGCAGTACTTC.

The chain employs TRBV6-5 and TRBJ1-1; D gene unclear. Trimming shortened V by 6 bases and J by 0 bases, and 8 bases separated the two germline ends. The germline V gene encodes CDR1 MNHEY and CDR2 SVGAGI. The CDR3 length is 13 residues. CDR3 protein: CASREALNTEAFF. The CDR3, as DNA: TGTGCCAGCAGGGAAGCGTTGAACACTGAAGCTTTCTTT.

As concerns this clone: Other DNA sequences from this sample encode an identical CDR3 as well. The V gene is TRBV4-1, the J gene TRBJ2-2, with D uncertain. The CDR3 is made up of 13 amino acids. CDR1 MGHRA and CDR2 YSYEKL come from the germline V gene. Trimming shortened V by 0 bases and J by 7 bases, and 6 bases separated the two germline ends. The CDR3 DNA reads as TGCGCCAGCAGCCAAGATCCGGTCGGGGAGCTGTTTTTT. Translating it yields CASSQDPVGELFF.

This clone is a singleton in its sample. The rearrangement joins TRBV30 to TRBJ2-3, with D perhaps being TRBD1 or TRBD2 (5 bases each). Germline lookup yields CDR1 GTSNPN and CDR2 SVGIG (reference sequence). V lost 5 bases and J 1 base, leaving 10 bases between the germline ends. This CDR3 has 13 residues. Here the CDR3 reads CAWGTGGTDTQYF. The CDR3 coding sequence is TGTGCCTGGGGGACCGGGGGCACAGATACGCAGTATTTT. Drawing the rest from reference TRBV30 and TRBJ2-3, the complete variable domain is SQTIHQWPATLVQPVGSPLSLECTVEGTSNPNLYWYRQAAGRGLQLLFYSVGIGQISSEVPQNLSASRPQDRQFILSSKKLLLSDSGFYLCAWGTGGTDTQYFGPGTRLTVL.

V and J are TRBV2 and TRBJ2-1, with D maybe TRBD1 (7 bases). V lost 4 bases and J lost 7, with 11 bases in between. The CDR3 spans 13 residues. From germline, CDR1 is SNHLY and CDR2 FYNNEI. CDR3 sequence reads: CASSVAGGNEQFF. CDR3 coding DNA: TGTGCCAGCAGTGTGGCAGGGGGGAATGAGCAGTTCTTC.